Detailed here is one TCR beta chain. The antigen is unknown. This record comes from a study of cytomegalovirus exposure and HLA in healthy donors. Regarding the study as a whole: Cytomegalovirus-associated status was assigned to about 150 TCR beta chains. Generally TCR sequences proved uncommon, though certain public TCRs appeared in numerous donors. One later analysis, an examination of the 100 to 150 validation repertoires, found that first-cohort TCR clusters tended to co-occur in them.

The CDR3 runs 14 residues. The germline V gene encodes CDR1 WNHNN and CDR2 SYGVQD (reference sequence). V lost 7 bases, J lost 4 bases, and 16 bases lay in between. The data were produced by immunoSEQ multiplex PCR, yet TCRdb's version contains in-frame clones alone and is incomplete. There are 160,000 or so clones in the sample; 88% occur only once, and 2.5% to 3.5% lies in the top ten. The approximately 120-subject validation cohort, separate from the roughly 700-subject first cohort, included the donors. V is TRBV10-1 and J is TRBJ1-1; a possible D gene is TRBD1 (5 bases). The clonotype originates from a man aged 18 to 30 in good health and CMV-seronegative. Sequenced input: PBMCs. DNA for the CDR3: TGCGCCAGCACCAGGGAGGTCGGAGGCACTGAAGCTTTCTTT. Translating it yields CASTREVGGTEAFF.